The next 27 T cell receptor beta chains were all read from a single sample in a study. Adaptor-ligated barcode primers were used to amplify TRBV12-4/TRBJ1-2 clonotypes. MiXCR, run by TCRdb on the multiplex PCR reads, gives a single entry per CDR3 protein. Found here are some 1,000 distinct CDR3 sequences, 2.6% of them singletons; the top ten hold 25% to 40%. Tregs were sorted as CD4+CD25+CD127-/low cells. Sequencing was performed on Tregs sorted from blood. The source is a female donor with breast cancer.

This clonotype has a handful of counts. The gene calls are TRBV12-3 or TRBV12-4 and TRBJ1-2, with a possible D match to TRBD1 (5 bases). The CDR3 runs to 13 residues. V gave up 7 bases and J gave up 3 bases, with 12 bases separating them. CDR3 loop: CASTDSVDYGYTF. The DNA of the CDR3 is TGTGCCAGCACCGACAGCGTGGACTATGGCTACACCTTC.

By share, this clonotype counts as large. This chain links TRBV12-3 or TRBV12-4 with TRBJ1-2; 7 positions agree with TRBD1. CDR3 length equals 13 residues. The trim removed 8 bases at V and 4 bases at J, leaving 7 bases unmatched. Here the CDR3 reads CASHRGAGYGYTF. For the CDR3, the DNA is TGTGCCAGCCACAGGGGCGCGGGCTATGGCTACACCTTC.

This clonotype is classed as large. The chain combines TRBV12-3 or TRBV12-4 with TRBJ1-2; TRBD1 matches at 7 bases. The J segment lost 0 bases and the V segment lost 6 bases, leaving 7 bases of the junction unmatched. The CDR3 length is 15 residues. The CDR3: CASSRRTGPNYGYTF. CDR3 DNA sequence: TGTGCCAGCAGCCGCCGGACAGGCCCTAACTATGGCTACACCTTC.

This clonotype is labeled medium-sized. The V gene is TRBV12-3 or TRBV12-4, the J gene TRBJ1-2; 7 bases agree with TRBD1. Trimming removed 8 bases from V and 2 bases from J; junction bases left unmatched: 11. This CDR3 has 15 amino acids. The CDR3 DNA follows: TGTGCCAGCCGGGACTACAGGGGTCGGAACTATGGCTACACCTTC. Its protein product is CASRDYRGRNYGYTF.

In this sample, this clonotype is medium-sized. The chain joins TRBV12-3 or TRBV12-4 to TRBJ1-2, with a possible D match to TRBD1 (5 bases). CDR3 size: 13 residues. Trimming shortened V by 5 bases and J by 3 bases, and 10 bases separated the two germline ends. The CDR3 bases are TGTGCCAGCAGTCGACAGATACACTATGGCTACACCTTC. Its translation is CASSRQIHYGYTF.

This clonotype rates as medium-sized (0.01 to 0.1%). The chain employs TRBV12-3 or TRBV12-4 and TRBJ1-2; 9 bases line up with TRBD1. With 4 bases clipped from V and 4 bases from J, the junction kept 4 bases outside the gene matches. The CDR3 totals 14 residues. The CDR3 spells CASSYGQGIYGYTF. The CDR3, as DNA: TGTGCCAGCAGTTACGGACAGGGGATCTATGGCTACACCTTC.

This clonotype is classed as medium-sized. This chain joins TRBV12-3 or TRBV12-4 and TRBJ1-2; 7 bases line up with TRBD1. There are 14 residues in the CDR3. J gave up 7 bases and V 5 bases, and 10 bases lay outside the gene matches. CDR3 coding DNA: TGTGCCAGCAGTCAAATCCTAACAGGGGTTGGCTACACCTTC. Its translation: CASSQILTGVGYTF.

This clonotype rates as medium-sized. The V gene is TRBV12-3 or TRBV12-4, the J gene TRBJ1-2; no clear D gene. CDR3 length: 12 residues. V lost 0 bases and J lost 6, with 5 bases in between. CDR3: CASSLAGNGYTF. The CDR3 DNA follows: TGTGCCAGCAGTTTAGCGGGGAATGGCTACACCTTC.

This clonotype rates as medium-sized (0.01 to 0.1%). The rearrangement uses TRBV12-3 or TRBV12-4 and TRBJ1-2; a possible D gene is TRBD1 (5 bases). The CDR3 is 15 amino acids. V gave up 7 bases and J gave up 3 bases, with 18 bases separating them. This CDR3 is CASNPYPGTHYGYTF. For the CDR3, the DNA is TGTGCCAGCAATCCTTACCCCGGGACCCACTATGGCTACACCTTC.

This clonotype qualifies as hyperexpanded (1% or more). The CDR3 loop is CASSRTGTGISGYTF. The CDR3 bases are TGTGCCAGCAGTCGTACCGGGACAGGGATAAGTGGCTACACCTTC. The chain recombines TRBV12-3 or TRBV12-4 with TRBJ1-2; TRBD1 aligns across 9 bases. J lost 7 bases, V lost 5 bases, and 11 bases had no gene match. The CDR3 runs 15 residues.

This clonotype is deemed medium-sized. The chain combines TRBV12-3 or TRBV12-4 with TRBJ1-2, with D tentatively TRBD1 (6 bases). V was cut by 6 bases and J by 3 bases, with 14 bases left in between. This CDR3 comprises 14 residues. The CDR3 nucleotides read TGTGCCAGCAGAATAACAGGGAGCGACTATGGCTACACCTTC. This sequence encodes CASRITGSDYGYTF.

In its sample, this clonotype is medium-sized. V is TRBV12-3 or TRBV12-4 and J is TRBJ1-2; 10 bases map to TRBD1. V gave up 5 bases and J gave up 7 bases; unmatched junction bases: 4. The CDR3 length is 13 residues. The CDR3 loop reads CASSLGTGAGYTF. The DNA for the CDR3 is TGTGCCAGCAGTCTCGGGACAGGGGCTGGCTACACCTTC.

This clonotype is medium-sized in the sample. This chain links TRBV12-3 or TRBV12-4 with TRBJ1-2, with D perhaps matching TRBD1 (5 bases). The CDR3 has 14 amino acids. Trimming pared 7 bases from V and 4 bases from J, leaving 16 bases between. The CDR3: CASTQSTGGYGYTF. CDR3 DNA: TGTGCCAGCACCCAATCTACAGGAGGCTATGGCTACACCTTC.

This clonotype is categorized as large. This chain joins TRBV12-3 or TRBV12-4 and TRBJ1-2; D unclear. The CDR3 length is 12 residues. V dropped 5 bases and J dropped 3 bases, with 7 bases sitting between them. The CDR3 loop is CASSAGYYGYTF. As DNA, the CDR3 is TGTGCCAGCAGTGCGGGCTACTATGGCTACACCTTC.

This clonotype ranks as medium-sized. The V and J genes are TRBV12-3 or TRBV12-4 and TRBJ1-2; D gene unclear. The CDR3 is made up of 13 amino acids. V dropped 1 base and J dropped 8 bases, with 11 bases sitting between them. The CDR3 DNA is TGTGCCAGCAGTTTAGTAGGAGCAAGGGGCTACACCTTC. Amino acid sequence: CASSLVGARGYTF.

This clonotype is judged medium-sized. The chain has TRBV12-3 or TRBV12-4 and TRBJ1-2, with D uncertain. V lost 1 base to trimming and J lost 2 bases, with 2 bases between them. This CDR3 comprises 12 residues. This chain's CDR3 is CASSLGNYGYTF. The CDR3 coding sequence is TGTGCCAGCAGTTTAGGGAACTATGGCTACACCTTC.

In this sample, this clonotype turned up many times. V is TRBV12-3 or TRBV12-4 and J is TRBJ1-2, with D uncertain. V was cut by 2 bases and J by 7 bases, with 11 bases left in between. This CDR3 contains 13 residues. In nucleotides, the CDR3 is TGTGCCAGCAGTTTAAGCGGATTTGGTGGCTACACCTTC. This translates into CASSLSGFGGYTF.

In its sample, this clonotype ranks as medium-sized. The genes are TRBV12-3 or TRBV12-4 and TRBJ1-2; D possibly corresponds to TRBD1 (5 bases). The CDR3 loop spans 15 amino acids. Trimming left V 6 bases short and J 8 bases short, with 22 bases between. For the CDR3, the DNA is TGTGCCAGCAGACCTGACCTGGGACGGCGGAGGGGCTACACCTTC. Translating it yields CASRPDLGRRRGYTF.

This clonotype qualifies as medium-sized (0.01 to 0.1%). The rearrangement links TRBV12-3 or TRBV12-4 to TRBJ1-2; 8 nucleotides align to TRBD1. The V and J ends lost 7 bases and 7 bases, in that order; junction bases with no gene match: 8. This CDR3 is built from 13 residues. The CDR3 loop is CASTKGQATGYTF. CDR3 coding DNA: TGTGCCAGCACTAAGGGACAGGCCACTGGCTACACCTTC.

This clonotype is labeled as medium-sized. This chain uses TRBV12-3 or TRBV12-4 with TRBJ1-2; D unresolved. The germline V and J ends were trimmed by 3 bases and 2 bases, with 10 bases remaining between them. The CDR3 length is 14 residues. The CDR3: CASSFGDLNYGYTF. Here the CDR3 DNA reads TGTGCCAGCAGTTTCGGGGATCTGAACTATGGCTACACCTTC.

This clonotype is medium-sized in the sample. The J gene is TRBJ1-2, the V gene TRBV12-3 or TRBV12-4; D is ambiguous. V was trimmed by 4 bases and J by 6 bases, leaving 9 bases between them. This CDR3 region has 12 residues. The CDR3 spells CASSSVPDGYTF. CDR3 bases: TGTGCCAGCAGTTCGGTCCCTGATGGCTACACCTTC.

By share of the sample, this clonotype is medium-sized. V usage is TRBV12-3 or TRBV12-4 and J usage is TRBJ1-2, with a possible D match to TRBD1 (6 bases). Trimming removed 5 bases from V and 3 bases from J, with 10 bases in between. The CDR3 sequence is 13 residues long. The DNA for the CDR3 is TGTGCCAGCAGTGCACAGGGCCACTATGGCTACACCTTC. Translating it yields CASSAQGHYGYTF.

In its sample, this clonotype ranks as medium-sized. The gene calls are TRBV12-3 or TRBV12-4 and TRBJ1-2; no reliable D call. The CDR3 sequence is 16 residues long. V was shortened by 3 bases and J by 0 bases, with 14 bases between the two germline ends. As DNA, the CDR3 is TGTGCCAGCAGTTTCGGGTTACAGTTAGCTAACTATGGCTACACCTTC. It codes for CASSFGLQLANYGYTF.

This clonotype is classed as large. In DNA, the CDR3 is TGTGCCAGCAGTTTGGTCCCCGAGACTTTGGGCTACACCTTC. Amino acid sequence: CASSLVPETLGYTF. J is TRBJ1-2 and V is TRBV12-3 or TRBV12-4; D gene ambiguous. Trimming removed 3 bases at V and 8 bases at J, with 16 bases between. CDR3 size: 14 residues.

In its sample, this clonotype was seen a few times. The chain has TRBV12-3 or TRBV12-4 and TRBJ1-2, with 9 bases matching TRBD1. Germline trimming cut 6 bases from V and 5 bases from J; bases unmatched to any gene: 7. The CDR3 length is 14 residues. Written as DNA, the CDR3 is TGTGCCAGCAGGTCCGGGACAGGGACTTATGGCTACACCTTC. Amino acids: CASRSGTGTYGYTF.

This clonotype is categorized as medium-sized. The chain is built from TRBV12-3 or TRBV12-4 and TRBJ1-2, with D possibly matching TRBD1 (5 bases). There are 15 residues in the CDR3. V lost 7 bases to trimming and J lost 5 bases, with 20 bases between them. CDR3 nucleotides: TGTGCCAGCAAACCTGACAGTGTGATTGGGTATGGCTACACCTTC. Translating gives CASKPDSVIGYGYTF.

Comment on this clonotype: Given a much more abundant clone one base away, this may be a read error. The chain carries TRBV12-3 or TRBV12-4 and TRBJ1-2; D remains ambiguous. The CDR3 extends over 12 amino acids. V lost 6 bases and J lost 7, with 12 bases in between. CDR3: CASSTDFPGYTF. CDR3 sequence (DNA): TGTGCCAGCAGCACGGACTTCCCTGGCTACACCTTC.